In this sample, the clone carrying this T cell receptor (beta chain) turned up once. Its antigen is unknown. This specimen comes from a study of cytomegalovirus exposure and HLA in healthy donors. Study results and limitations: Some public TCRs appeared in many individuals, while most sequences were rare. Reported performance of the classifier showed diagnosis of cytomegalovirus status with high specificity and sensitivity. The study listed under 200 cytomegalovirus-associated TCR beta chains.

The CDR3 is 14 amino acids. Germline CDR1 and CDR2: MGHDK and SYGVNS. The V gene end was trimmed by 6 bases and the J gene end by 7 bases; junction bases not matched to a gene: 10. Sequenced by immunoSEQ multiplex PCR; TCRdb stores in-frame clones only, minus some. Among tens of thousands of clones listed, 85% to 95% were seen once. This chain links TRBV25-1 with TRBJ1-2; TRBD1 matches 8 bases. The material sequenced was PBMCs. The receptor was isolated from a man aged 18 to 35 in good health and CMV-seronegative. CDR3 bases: TGTGCCAGCAGCCCACAGGGGGTAGGAGGTGGCTACACCTTC. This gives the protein CASSPQGVGGGYTF.